The T cell receptor (beta chain) described here comes from a study of T-cell reconstitution after alpha-beta-depleted transplantation in children. CDR3 size: 13 residues. Germline-derived CDR1 and CDR2 are SGHVS and FNYEAQ. The V end lost 0 bases, the J end lost 8 bases, and 7 bases lay between the germline ends. This clonotype was detected ten times or more. Unique molecular identifiers were incorporated into the prepared TCRbeta library. TCRdb re-called the PCR reads through MiXCR, storing one row per CDR3 protein. The sample includes 250,000 to 300,000 distinct CDR3 sequences, 9.9% seen only once; the top ten take about 9.5%.

This TCR was recovered from a human donor who donated a stem cell graft to a child with SCID. Specimen: PBMCs from the stem cell graft donor, collected from the stem cell graft. The V and J genes are TRBV7-6 and TRBJ2-2; D unclear. CDR3 loop: CASSLAERGELFF. In DNA, the CDR3 is TGTGCCAGCAGCTTAGCGGAGAGGGGGGAGCTGTTTTTT.